This TCR beta chain comes out of a study of blood T cell repertoires in COVID-19. V lost 0 bases, J lost 1 base, and 3 bases stayed unmatched. CDR3 length: 18 residues. In germline, CDR1 is LGHDT, CDR2 YNNKEL (reference sequence). TCRdb's copy holds only in-frame clones and misses some; the assay was immunoSEQ multiplex PCR. Of 470,000 or so clones listed, 75% to 90% are singletons. This sequence joins TRBV3-1 (or the pseudogene TRBV3-2) and TRBJ2-3; 14 bases agree with TRBD2. Sequencing was performed on peripheral blood. This receptor was taken from a human donor in a cohort sampled during active COVID-19. The DNA for the CDR3 is TGTGCCAGCAGCCAAGAGACTAGCGGGAGGGCCGGCACAGATACGCAGTATTTT. It yields the protein CASSQETSGRAGTDTQYF.